This T cell receptor (beta chain) derives from a study of T cell changes during pregnancy in multiple sclerosis. Some clones are missing from TCRdb's copy, which holds only in-frame ones; the method was immunoSEQ multiplex PCR. The table shows some 77,000 clones, with more than 90% occurring only once. The CDR3 spans 12 residues. The germline V gene has CDR1 SGHVS and CDR2 FQNEAQ. The V segment lost 5 bases and the J segment 11 bases; nucleotides outside the gene matches: 4. The rearrangement joins TRBV7-8 to TRBJ2-1; 9 positions match TRBD1. The sequencing here drew on peripheral blood, taken in the second trimester of pregnancy. This TCR was sampled from a female donor in good health, enrolled as a control in a pregnancy study. This CDR3 is CASSPGQGKQFF. In DNA, the CDR3 is TGTGCCAGCAGCCCCGGACAGGGGAAGCAGTTCTTC.